These T cell receptor beta chains were read from a single sample in a study of PD-1 blockade in mismatch repair-deficient tumors. Profiling relied on immunoSEQ multiplex PCR, and the TCRdb table lists in-frame clones only, not all of them. The table includes 76,000 or so clones, roughly 80% detected once. Specimen: peripheral blood, collected 44 weeks after starting pembrolizumab. The receptor source for this set is an adult with mismatch repair-deficient cancer. Both conserved end residues are part of each CDR3. Size values are once, few and many counts, or a class for expanded clones, and some rows have none.

>NA|TRBJ2-1|TRBV5-1
CASTLSAGGQAEQFF
>few|TRBJ2-2|TRBV2
CARLHLNTGELFF
>NA|TRBJ1-3|TRBV27
CASSLLKLGQSGNTIYF
>NA|TRBJ1-2|TRBV5-6
CASSLADRDSVYYGYTF
>once|TRBJ1-2|TRBV19
CASRAGTANYGYTF
>NA|TRBJ1-3|TRBV6-1
CASSDQGPSSGNTIYF
>NA|TRBJ1-2|TRBV7-9
CASSPPPGQSSLLYTF
>NA|TRBJ2-1|TRBV6-1
CASSVQSYNEQFF
>NA|TRBJ2-4|TRBV10-3
CAISEGQGFKNIQYF
>NA|TRBJ1-5|TRBV5-4
CASSQDSNQPQHF
>NA|TRBJ1-1|TRBV11-2
CASSLERGAEAFF
>many|TRBJ2-7|TRBV7-2
CASSLAGGDTEQYF
>NA|TRBJ1-1|TRBV27
CASIFNTEAFF
>NA|TRBJ2-1|TRBV5-1
CASSLISGRINEQFF
>NA|TRBJ2-1|TRBV12-5
CASGEGGVRLF
>NA|TRBJ2-1|TRBV5-1
CASSQAPGQAGNEQFF
>NA|TRBJ1-2|TRBV6-5
CASSYSGTGVAYGYTF
>NA|TRBJ1-1|TRBV6-6
CASRGVSTEAFF
>NA|TRBJ1-3|TRBV4-1
CASQGGRGNTIYF
>NA|TRBJ2-7|TRBV9
CASSRRDSYEQYF
>NA|TRBJ2-1|TRBV6-1
CASSNLGTPANEQFF
>NA|TRBJ2-7|TRBV27
CASKKGTVTYEQYF
>NA|TRBJ2-7|TRBV6-1
CASSGASDSEQYF
>once|TRBJ2-1|TRBV6-5
CASSASYNEQFF
>NA|TRBJ1-4|TRBV28
CASSLAKGYEKLFF
>NA|TRBJ1-3|TRBV6-1
CASAVEVSGNTIYF
>few|TRBJ1-3|TRBV2
CASMVTPSGNTIYF
>NA|TRBJ1-2|TRBV2
CASTWTGNYGYTF
>NA|TRBJ2-1|TRBV27
CASSLRGSSYNEQFF
>medium-sized|TRBJ2-1|TRBV5-1
CASGGSQRAGIYNEQFF
>once|TRBJ2-7|TRBV6-5
CASSYPGQSSYEQYF
>NA|TRBJ2-3|TRBV11-3
CASSLGQSLSTDTQYF
>NA|TRBJ2-7|TRBV4-3
CASSQGGGGGNYEQYF
>NA|TRBJ1-1|TRBV19
CASSIGAVNTEAFF
>NA|TRBJ1-2|TRBV25-1
CASSEEGGYGYTF
>NA|TRBJ2-1|TRBV11-3
CASSQTHLANEQFF
>NA|TRBJ1-5|TRBV7-8
CASSLTVDSNQPQHF
>NA|TRBJ2-3|TRBV7-2
CASSLGLAADTQYF
>NA|TRBJ2-3|TRBV12-2
CASRPRGREGPCLTDTQYF
>NA|TRBJ1-3|TRBV5-4
CASSLAIGGLSNGNTIYF
>NA|TRBJ2-3|TRBV19
CASSISGTSSLDTQYF
>NA|TRBJ1-1|TRBV4-2
CASSLGHLNTEAFF
>NA|TRBJ2-5|TRBV11-1
CASSLEMGRKPFQETQYF
>once|TRBJ2-1|TRBV5-1
CASSPRRAGGYNEQFF
>NA|TRBJ1-1|TRBV23-1
CASSQSGRAMNTEAFF
>NA|TRBJ2-2|TRBV10-3
CAISAPGSNHAGELFF
>NA|TRBJ2-2|TRBV27
CASSLYPGTNTGELFF
>NA|TRBJ1-2|TRBV19
CASSIVREYGYTF